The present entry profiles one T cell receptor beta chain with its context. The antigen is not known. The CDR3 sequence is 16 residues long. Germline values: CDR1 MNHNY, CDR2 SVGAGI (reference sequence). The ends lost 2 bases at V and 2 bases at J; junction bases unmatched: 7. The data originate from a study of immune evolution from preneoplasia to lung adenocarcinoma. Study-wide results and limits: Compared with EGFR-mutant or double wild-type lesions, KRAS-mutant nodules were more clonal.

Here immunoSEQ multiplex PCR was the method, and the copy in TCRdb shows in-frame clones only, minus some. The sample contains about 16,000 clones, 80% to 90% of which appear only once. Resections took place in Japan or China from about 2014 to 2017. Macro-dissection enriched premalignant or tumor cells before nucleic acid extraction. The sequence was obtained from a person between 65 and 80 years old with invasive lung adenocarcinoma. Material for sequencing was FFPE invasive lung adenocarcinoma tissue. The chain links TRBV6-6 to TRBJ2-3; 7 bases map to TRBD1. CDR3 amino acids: CASSYGTAPYTDTQYF. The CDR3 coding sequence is TGTGCCAGCAGTTACGGGACAGCACCCTACACAGATACGCAGTATTTT.